Listed here are 17 T cell receptor beta chains from one sample, sequenced in a study of blood T cell repertoires in COVID-19. Measured with immunoSEQ multiplex PCR; TCRdb has only the in-frame clones, and not every one. The sample has some 150,000 clones, 80% to 85% seen once. The source material was peripheral blood. The receptor set was obtained from a human donor in a cohort sampled during active COVID-19.

V usage is TRBV30 and J usage is TRBJ1-2; TRBD1 is a possible D gene (6 bases). Germline lookup yields CDR1 GTSNPN and CDR2 SVGIG (reference sequence). This CDR3 contains 15 residues. Deletions cut 0 bases from V and 1 base from J, with 12 bases between. The CDR3: CAWSVRRGSNYGYTF. For the CDR3, the DNA is TGTGCCTGGAGTGTACGCAGGGGAAGTAACTATGGCTACACCTTC.

The J gene is TRBJ2-5, the V gene TRBV6-5; 8 nucleotides agree with TRBD2. The CDR3 totals 15 residues. Germline CDR1 MNHEY, CDR2 SVGAGI. V was pared by 7 bases and J by 2 bases, with 9 bases of the junction left unmatched. The chain's CDR3 is CASTAAGGRQETQYF. As DNA, the CDR3 is TGTGCCAGCACCGCGGCGGGGGGTAGGCAAGAGACCCAGTACTTC.

The chain combines TRBV5-1 with TRBJ2-7; no firm D call. The CDR3 length is 15 residues. CDR1 is SGHRS and CDR2 is YFSETQ in the germline V gene. Trimming stripped 0 bases from V and 0 bases from J, with 10 bases between. The CDR3 protein is CASSLADIGSYEQYF. CDR3 in DNA: TGCGCCAGCAGCTTGGCCGACATCGGCTCCTACGAGCAGTACTTC. Full variable domain (rest looked up from reference TRBV5-1 and TRBJ2-7): KAGVTQTPRYLIKTRGQQVTLSCSPISGHRSVSWYQQTPGQGLQFLFEYFSETQRNKGNFPGRFSGRQFSNSRSEMNVSTLELGDSALYLCASSLADIGSYEQYFGPGTRLTVT.

V is TRBV5-6 and J is TRBJ2-7; D unclear. Germline-derived CDR1 and CDR2 are SGHDT and YYEEEE. Trimming shortened V by 4 bases and J by 0 bases, and 11 bases separated the two germline ends. CDR3 length: 14 residues. Written as DNA, the CDR3 is TGTGCCAGCAGCCCGGGTCCTACCTCCTACGAGCAGTACTTC. Protein product: CASSPGPTSYEQYF.

The chain couples TRBV3-1 (or the pseudogene TRBV3-2) to TRBJ2-5, with D tentatively TRBD2 (7 bases). V lost 6 bases to trimming and J lost 5 bases, with 19 bases between them. Germline lookup yields CDR1 LGHDT and CDR2 YNNKEL (reference sequence). CDR3 length equals 15 residues. Here the CDR3 reads CASRDLGGPGETQYF. DNA of the CDR3: TGTGCCAGCAGGGACCTGGGGGGGCCTGGGGAGACCCAGTACTTC.

CDR3 residues: CATSDLGKGATGELFF. CDR3 DNA: TGTGCCACCAGTGATTTAGGGAAGGGGGCAACCGGGGAGCTGTTTTTT. This chain links TRBV24-1 with TRBJ2-2; 7 nucleotides line up with TRBD1. V shed 1 base, J shed 5 bases, and the junction held 6 bases outside the gene matches. The CDR3 totals 16 residues. Per the germline V gene, CDR1 is KGHDR and CDR2 is SFDVKD.

The rearrangement links TRBV9 to TRBJ2-5; 8 bases line up with TRBD1. The germline V gene has CDR1 SGDLS and CDR2 YYNGEE. J gave up 5 bases and V 4 bases, and 7 bases lay outside the gene matches. The CDR3 has 14 amino acids. In DNA, the CDR3 is TGTGCCAGCAGCCGTAGGACAGGGATGGAGACCCAGTACTTC. It yields the protein CASSRRTGMETQYF.

The chain carries TRBV2 and TRBJ2-3; TRBD2 might be the D (6 bases). The ends were cut back, 8 bases at V and 1 base at J, with 13 bases in the middle. There are 14 residues in the CDR3. CDR1 and CDR2 (germline): SNHLY, FYNNEI. As DNA, the CDR3 is TGTGCCAGCGGAAGGTGGGGGGGCACAGATACGCAGTATTTT. This encodes CASGRWGGTDTQYF.

This clone was found once. The chain combines TRBV5-6 with TRBJ2-5; D possibly corresponds to TRBD2 (5 bases). V lost 4 bases, J lost 2 bases, and 15 bases lay in between. CDR1 is SGHDT, CDR2 YYEEEE, per germline. The CDR3 has 15 amino acids. The CDR3 region has the DNA TGTGCCAGCAGCCCGACTAAACTGAATCAAGAGACCCAGTACTTC. This codes for CASSPTKLNQETQYF.

This chain uses TRBV19 with TRBJ2-1; the D gene is possibly TRBD2 (6 bases). There are 13 residues in the CDR3. Germline loops: CDR1 LNHDA, CDR2 SQIVND (reference sequence). V lost 5 bases and J lost 3, with 8 bases in between. CDR3 sequence: CASSSTSYNEQFF. The CDR3 DNA reads as TGTGCCAGTAGTTCGACTAGCTACAATGAGCAGTTCTTC.

The rearrangement links TRBV5-1 to TRBJ1-1; D is ambiguous. The CDR3 has 13 amino acids. V dropped 0 bases and J dropped 4 bases, with 7 bases sitting between them. In germline, CDR1 is SGHRS, CDR2 YFSETQ. In DNA form, the CDR3 reads TGCGCCAGCAGCTTGGGGGCCACCACTGAAGCTTTCTTT. Residues: CASSLGATTEAFF.

The rearrangement uses TRBV29-1 and TRBJ2-1, with D maybe TRBD1 (6 bases). The CDR3 runs 13 residues. The V end was cut by 1 base, the J end by 15 bases, with 19 bases between. Germline CDR1 SQVTM, CDR2 ANQGSEA. The CDR3 reads CSVEVGTRTVPFF. The CDR3 DNA reads as TGCAGCGTTGAAGTAGGGACCCGGACAGTCCCGTTCTTC.

The V call is TRBV4-1, the J call TRBJ2-7, with D maybe TRBD1 (6 bases). The CDR3 extends over 16 amino acids. Germline values: CDR1 MGHRA, CDR2 YSYEKL. Trimming removed 1 base from V and 2 bases from J, with 15 bases in between. The CDR3 is CASSQVAQGATYEQYF. CDR3 DNA: TGCGCCAGCAGCCAAGTAGCACAGGGCGCGACCTACGAGCAGTACTTC.

The chain couples TRBV27 to TRBJ2-7; 9 bases align to TRBD1. In germline, CDR1 is MNHEY, CDR2 SMNVEV (reference sequence). The CDR3 extends over 15 amino acids. Unmatched junction bases numbered 4, after V lost 1 base and J lost 3 bases. CDR3 amino acids: CASSLFGTGNYEQYF. The CDR3 nucleotides are TGTGCCAGCAGTTTATTTGGGACAGGGAACTACGAGCAGTACTTC.

J is TRBJ2-5 and V is TRBV5-4; 7 bases are a match to TRBD2. The CDR3 length is 15 residues. J was trimmed by 4 bases and V by 0 bases; bases with no gene match: 6. The V gene's germline CDR1 is SGHNT and CDR2 YYREEE (reference sequence). DNA of the CDR3: TGTGCCAGCAGCTTGGATCCGGCTAGCGGAGAGACCCAGTACTTC. This codes for CASSLDPASGETQYF.

The rearrangement links TRBV30 to TRBJ2-5, with D perhaps matching TRBD2 (6 bases). CDR1 is GTSNPN, CDR2 SVGIG, per germline (reference sequence). Trimming removed 7 bases from V and 3 bases from J, with 21 bases in between. The CDR3 length is 15 residues. The CDR3 region is CASAGRYWTKETQYF. The CDR3 DNA reads as TGTGCCTCCGCGGGACGGTATTGGACCAAAGAGACCCAGTACTTC.

This sequence joins TRBV5-1 and TRBJ1-5; D is perhaps TRBD1 (5 bases). Per the germline V gene, CDR1 is SGHRS and CDR2 is YFSETQ. The CDR3 contains 14 residues. Between the trimmed V and J ends, which lost 7 bases and 7 bases, there was a span of 18 bases. CDR3 sequence reads: CASRGRVGRQPQHF. CDR3 in DNA: TGCGCCAGCCGGGGGAGGGTGGGTCGGCAGCCCCAGCATTTT. The full variable domain, completed using reference TRBV5-1 and TRBJ1-5, is KAGVTQTPRYLIKTRGQQVTLSCSPISGHRSVSWYQQTPGQGLQFLFEYFSETQRNKGNFPGRFSGRQFSNSRSEMNVSTLELGDSALYLCASRGRVGRQPQHFGDGTRLSIL.